Following are 8 T cell receptor beta chains from one sample sequenced in a study of cytomegalovirus exposure and HLA in healthy donors (dated by TCRdb to 2017 to 2019). Receptor amplification or capture employed the immunoSEQ multiplex PCR assay. For the multiplex PCR, a mixture combining 60 forward primers for TCR Vbeta segments and 13 reverse primers for TCR Jbeta segments was used. TCRdb holds this immuneACCESS table with in-frame rearrangements only. Some clones are missing; in checked studies, unresolved V genes explain under half, and the rest has no known cause. This sample has some 130,000 clones in its table, and 65% to 80% of those were observed once. Around 10% of the sample is taken by the ten largest. Input material: PBMCs. These receptors were collected from a woman between 50 and 59 years old in good health and CMV-seropositive.

The chain uses TRBV27 and TRBJ2-1, with 11 bases aligning to TRBD2. The CDR3 spans 16 residues. With V trimmed by 4 bases and J by 5 bases, 7 bases remained unmatched. Germline loops: CDR1 MNHEY, CDR2 SMNVEV (reference sequence). The CDR3 is CASSSLAGGRDNEQFF. CDR3 bases: TGTGCCAGCAGTTCTTTAGCGGGGGGGCGGGACAATGAGCAGTTCTTC.

This clone was seen just once. Compared with germline, one end of the junction differs, possibly owing to a read error. V gene TRBV5-1 combines with J gene TRBJ2-4; maybe TRBD1 (6 bases). CDR3 size: 15 residues. Germline V gene lookup returns CDR1 SGHRS and CDR2 YFSETQ. In DNA, the CDR3 is TGCGCCAGCAGCTTGGCGCCACAGGGCGAAAACAGTCAGTACTTC. The encoded protein is CASSLAPQGENSQYF.

This clone was found a few times. This chain uses TRBV19 with TRBJ1-4, with 8 nucleotides matching TRBD1. CDR1 and CDR2 from the germline V gene are LNHDA and SQIVND (reference sequence). Unmatched junction bases numbered 5, after V lost 5 bases and J lost 6 bases. The CDR3 is 14 amino acids. This CDR3 reads CASSATGAYEKLFF. Written as DNA, the CDR3 is TGTGCCAGTAGTGCGACAGGGGCGTATGAAAAACTGTTTTTT.

This clone was counted a few times. The genes are TRBV9 and TRBJ1-2; D is unclear. CDR3 size: 14 residues. From germline, CDR1 is SGDLS and CDR2 YYNGEE. The V end lost 2 bases, the J end lost 13 bases, and 21 bases lay between the germline ends. The CDR3 protein is CASSVVRVGSEFTF. DNA of the CDR3: TGTGCCAGCAGCGTGGTCCGGGTTGGGTCGGAGTTCACCTTC.

The chain employs TRBV7-8 and TRBJ2-3; D gene ambiguous. This CDR3 is 14 amino acids long. Germline assignment: CDR1 SGHVS and CDR2 FQNEAQ. The V end was cut by 3 bases, the J end by 2 bases, with 9 bases between. Written as DNA, the CDR3 is TGTGCCAGCAGCTTCAGACTCATCACAGATACGCAGTATTTT. Amino acids: CASSFRLITDTQYF.

This chain links TRBV4-2 with TRBJ1-1, with D maybe TRBD1 (5 bases). The ends were cut back, 4 bases at V and 0 bases at J, with 9 bases in the middle. This CDR3 contains 14 residues. CDR1 LGHNA and CDR2 YNFKEQ come from the germline V gene. In DNA form, the CDR3 reads TGTGCCAGCAGCCGGGCAGGGATGAACACTGAAGCTTTCTTT. This codes for CASSRAGMNTEAFF.

The chain uses TRBV7-3 and TRBJ1-2; D is perhaps TRBD1 (5 bases). V was cut by 5 bases and J by 6 bases, with 13 bases left in between. The length of the CDR3 is 13 residues. Germline CDR1 and CDR2: SGHTA and FQGTGA. The CDR3: CASSGAAEHGYTF. CDR3 DNA: TGTGCCAGCAGCGGGGCCGCAGAGCATGGCTACACCTTC.

V and J are TRBV27 and TRBJ1-2; 11 bases fit TRBD1. This CDR3 contains 16 residues. V lost 6 bases, J lost 4 bases, and 10 bases stayed unmatched. CDR1 is MNHEY and CDR2 is SMNVEV in the germline V gene (reference sequence). The CDR3 bases are TGTGCCAGCAGGGGGACAGGGGGAAAACGGGCCTATGGCTACACCTTC. This encodes CASRGTGGKRAYGYTF.